Listed here is a single T cell receptor beta chain. The antigen is unknown. There are 17 residues in the CDR3. Trimming removed 2 bases from V and 0 bases from J, with 11 bases in between. The germline V gene has CDR1 MNHEY and CDR2 SVGAGI. Treatment specified: roughly 10-day PBMC culture with coronavirus spike peptide pools or control peptides (ViraFEST assay). The collection of CD4+ T cells from the unexposed donor took place before the COVID-19 pandemic (2011-2018). With SARS-CoV-2 S/N and four cold-coronavirus spikes, unexposed-donor CD4+ T cells were probed, cells permitting. An Oncomine TCR Beta short-read assay was used to sequence the DNA from cultured CD4+ T cells. After culture, CD4+ T cells served as the source for genomic DNA extraction. Each CDR3 protein is one row after TCRdb ran MiXCR on the PCR reads. The sample holds around 9,700 distinct CDR3 sequences, 35% seen once. These data are taken from a study of vaccination and CD4 T cells after COVID-19. Across the study: From HCoV-229E, HCoV-OC43, HCoV-NL63 and SARS-CoV-2, overlapping spike peptides were used to stimulate the cells. The control cultures got either a CEFX pool, an HIV-1 Nef pool, or no peptide at all.

Study results and limitations: Of the reactive clones in convalescent patients, a median roughly 88% showed up only post-vaccination.

The sample taken for sequencing was CD4+ T cells from blood, cultured in vitro. The receptor was isolated from a human donor in good health. The rearrangement joins TRBV6-5 to TRBJ1-6; D is unclear. The CDR3 is CASSYRWLSSYNSPLHF. In nucleotides, the CDR3 is TGTGCCAGCAGTTACCGTTGGCTAAGCTCCTATAATTCACCCCTCCACTTT.